One and the same sample provided the 21 T cell receptor beta chains below, sequenced in a study of T-cell memory formation after mild COVID-19. From the 5' RACE reads, TCRdb called clonotypes with MiXCR, one entry per CDR3 protein. The sample has some 270,000 distinct CDR3 sequences; approximately 15% are singletons. Sequencing input: PBMCs or a T cell subset sorted from them (not recorded which). Every receptor here comes from an adult woman who had mild COVID-19 (a few samples of this study predate the infection). Cell type and time point are not known.

This clonotype has a handful of counts. The J gene is TRBJ1-2, the V gene TRBV20-1; D is ambiguous. Trimming shortened V by 0 bases and J by 8 bases, and 16 bases separated the two germline ends. The CDR3 length is 14 residues. In germline, CDR1 is DFQATT, CDR2 SNEGSKA (reference sequence). The CDR3 is CSARDASSSRGYTF. The CDR3 DNA is TGCAGTGCTAGAGATGCCTCGTCCTCCAGGGGCTACACCTTC.

This clonotype has a handful of counts. This sequence joins TRBV6-2 or TRBV6-3 and TRBJ2-1, with 12 bases matching TRBD2. The CDR3 sequence is 17 residues long. Germline lookup yields CDR1 MNHEY and CDR2 SVGEGT. Germline trimming cut 2 bases from V and 3 bases from J; bases unmatched to any gene: 5. CDR3 loop: CASSYGTSGLSYNEQFF. The DNA of the CDR3 is TGTGCCAGCAGTTACGGGACTAGCGGGCTTAGCTACAATGAGCAGTTCTTC.

This rearrangement joins TRBV20-1 to TRBJ1-5; possible D gene TRBD1, 5 bases. Looked up from germline, CDR1 is DFQATT and CDR2 is SNEGSKA (reference sequence). With 2 bases removed from V and 2 bases from J, the gap between germline ends came to 10 bases. The CDR3 runs to 14 residues. CDR3 bases: TGCAGTGCTAGACCGGGAGGGGGCAATCAGCCCCAGCATTTT. It encodes CSARPGGGNQPQHF.

The sample holds a few counts of this clonotype. The J gene is TRBJ2-7, the V gene TRBV7-2; 11 bases are a match to TRBD2. J lost 4 bases, V lost 5 bases, and 7 bases had no gene match. The V gene's germline CDR1 is SGHTA and CDR2 FQGNSA. The CDR3 is made up of 15 amino acids. The DNA of the CDR3 is TGTGCCAGCAGCCATAGCGGACTAGCGGGTTACGAGCAGTACTTC. Translated: CASSHSGLAGYEQYF.

This clonotype was seen only a few times. J is TRBJ2-1 and V is TRBV5-1; 8 nucleotides line up with TRBD2. This CDR3 comprises 15 residues. After removal of 0 bases from V and 7 bases from J, the junction contained 6 bases not matched to a gene. Germline assignment: CDR1 SGHRS and CDR2 YFSETQ. CDR3 DNA: TGCGCCAGCAGCTTGGAGCTAGCGGGTGGGAATGAGCAGTTCTTC. Its protein product is CASSLELAGGNEQFF.

This clonotype was recorded a few times. The V gene is TRBV4-1, the J gene TRBJ1-4; D is unresolved. CDR1 MGHRA and CDR2 YSYEKL come from the germline V gene. Trimming cost V 1 base and J 11 bases, with 14 bases left between them. The CDR3 extends over 14 amino acids. DNA of the CDR3: TGCGCCAGCAGCCAAGTAGGATCTTTTGGGAAACTGTTTTTT. Translated, it gives CASSQVGSFGKLFF.

The V gene is TRBV19, the J gene TRBJ1-2; D remains unclear. The CDR3 totals 12 residues. CDR1 is LNHDA and CDR2 is SQIVND in the germline V gene (reference sequence). V was shortened by 2 bases and J by 8 bases, with 9 bases between the two germline ends. Here the CDR3 reads CASSIQVEGYTF. The CDR3 DNA is TGTGCCAGTAGTATACAAGTGGAGGGCTACACCTTC.

This clonotype was counted a few times. This chain links TRBV29-1 with TRBJ1-1, with TRBD1 matching 7 bases. This CDR3 contains 14 residues. Per the germline V gene, CDR1 is SQVTM and CDR2 is ANQGSEA. V shed 4 bases and J 0 bases; nucleotides not matched to a gene: 5. DNA for the CDR3: TGCAGCGTTGCCAAGACAGGGTTGAACACTGAAGCTTTCTTT. Its protein product is CSVAKTGLNTEAFF.

The chain recombines TRBV7-2 with TRBJ2-7; D is uncertain. Germline V gene data show CDR1 as SGHTA and CDR2 as FQGNSA. V lost 6 bases, J lost 6 bases, and 15 bases lay in between. The CDR3 is 13 amino acids. The CDR3 here is CASSPTLFGEQYF. In DNA, the CDR3 is TGTGCCAGCAGTCCAACCCTGTTCGGCGAGCAGTACTTC.

There are a few counts of this clonotype. The chain is built from TRBV3-1 and TRBJ1-1, with D perhaps matching TRBD1 (5 bases). Germline CDR1 LGHDT, CDR2 YNNKEL (reference sequence). The CDR3 has 15 amino acids. V lost 5 bases, J lost 3 bases, and 16 bases lay in between. CDR3 sequence reads: CASSSTGTYYTEAFF. The CDR3, as DNA: TGTGCCAGCAGCTCGACCGGGACCTACTACACTGAAGCTTTCTTT.

This clonotype occurred a few times. V usage is TRBV12-3 or TRBV12-4 and J usage is TRBJ1-2; a weak D match, TRBD1 (6 bases). Trimming stripped 10 bases from V and 4 bases from J, with 13 bases between. The CDR3 is made up of 12 amino acids. Here the CDR3 reads CATSTGSYGYTF. The CDR3 region has the DNA TGTGCCACCTCAACAGGGAGCTATGGCTACACCTTC.

This sequence joins TRBV5-1 and TRBJ2-3, with 11 bases fitting TRBD2. Germline V lookup: CDR1 SGHRS, CDR2 YFSETQ. This CDR3 has 18 amino acids. Germline trimming cut 4 bases from V and 0 bases from J; bases unmatched to any gene: 10. In DNA, the CDR3 is TGCGCCAGCAGCCTAGCCCGACTAGCGGGGTGGAGCACAGATACGCAGTATTTT. Its protein is CASSLARLAGWSTDTQYF.

This clonotype was detected a few times. CDR3 sequence reads: CASSGGGWGEPQHF. In nucleotides, the CDR3 is TGTGCCAGCAGTGGAGGGGGTTGGGGCGAGCCCCAGCATTTT. The chain carries TRBV2 and TRBJ1-5; a possible D gene is TRBD1 (6 bases). V was clipped by 4 bases and J by 8 bases, with 15 bases between them. The CDR3 is 14 amino acids. Germline V lookup: CDR1 SNHLY, CDR2 FYNNEI.

The V gene is TRBV18, the J gene TRBJ1-1; 7 bases line up with TRBD1. This CDR3 spans 15 amino acids. Trimming removed 6 bases from V and 7 bases from J; junction bases left unmatched: 14. Looked up from germline, CDR1 is KGHSH and CDR2 is LQKENI. The CDR3 spells CASSPQGTAHGEAFF. As DNA, the CDR3 is TGTGCCAGCTCCCCGCAGGGGACAGCCCATGGTGAAGCTTTCTTT.

The J gene is TRBJ1-1, the V gene TRBV3-1, with 7 positions matching TRBD1. Germline V CDR1 and CDR2: LGHDT, YNNKEL (reference sequence). Unmatched junction bases numbered 2, after V lost 0 bases and J lost 10 bases. The CDR3 has 12 residues. Here the CDR3 reads CASSQDQGGAFF. The CDR3 DNA follows: TGTGCCAGCAGCCAAGATCAGGGGGGAGCTTTCTTT.

V gene TRBV11-3 combines with J gene TRBJ1-1; D not resolved. Germline CDR1 and CDR2: SGHNT and YENEEA. This CDR3 region has 14 residues. V lost 6 bases and J 5 bases, leaving 16 bases between the germline ends. This CDR3 reads CASRRGGRDTEAFF. The DNA for the CDR3 is TGTGCCAGCAGGCGGGGAGGGAGAGATACTGAAGCTTTCTTT.

The table lists this clonotype with a few counts. The chain employs TRBV7-3 and TRBJ2-5; no reliable D call. The CDR3 runs 15 residues. From germline, CDR1 is SGHTA and CDR2 FQGTGA. Trimming cost V 0 bases and J 7 bases, with 15 bases left between them. The chain's CDR3 is CASSLTVMGRGTQYF. The CDR3 region has the DNA TGTGCCAGCAGCTTAACCGTAATGGGCCGAGGGACCCAGTACTTC.

This clonotype showed up just a few times. The chain employs TRBV20-1 and TRBJ2-7; 9 bases agree with TRBD2. This CDR3 has 14 residues. Looked up from germline, CDR1 is DFQATT and CDR2 is SNEGSKA (reference sequence). Unmatched junction bases numbered 9, after V lost 6 bases and J lost 3 bases. CDR3 DNA sequence: TGCAGTGCAAAGTCCGGGACTAGCAGCTACGAGCAGTACTTC. Its translation: CSAKSGTSSYEQYF.

This chain uses TRBV7-9 with TRBJ2-7; 10 bases match TRBD2. V lost 2 bases and J lost 4; bases outside the gene matches: 2. This CDR3 region has 14 residues. Germline loops: CDR1 SEHNR, CDR2 FQNEAQ (reference sequence). This chain's CDR3 is CASSLTSGVYEQYF. The CDR3 DNA reads TGTGCCAGCAGCTTAACTAGCGGGGTTTACGAGCAGTACTTC. The entire variable domain, with the rest obtained from reference TRBV7-9 and TRBJ2-7, is as follows: DTGVSQNPRHKITKRGQNVTFRCDPISEHNRLYWYRQTLGQGPEFLTYFQNEAQLEKSRLLSDRFSAERPKGSFSTLEIQRTEQGDSAMYLCASSLTSGVYEQYFGPGTRLTVT.

This clonotype was counted a few times. The chain has TRBV15 and TRBJ2-1, with D perhaps matching TRBD1 (5 bases). CDR3 length: 12 residues. Germline CDR1 reads LNHNV; CDR2 reads YYDKDF (reference sequence). V shed 0 bases and J shed 15 bases, with 12 bases lying between them. CDR3 region: CATSRERQGRFF. The DNA for the CDR3 is TGTGCCACCAGCAGAGAGAGGCAGGGTCGGTTCTTC.

V and J are TRBV20-1 and TRBJ1-2; no reliable D call. The germline V and J ends were trimmed by 6 bases and 3 bases, with 14 bases remaining between them. This CDR3 is 13 amino acids long. The V gene's germline CDR1 is DFQATT and CDR2 SNEGSKA (reference sequence). This chain's CDR3 is CSAKGNPHYGYTF. The CDR3 DNA is TGCAGTGCCAAAGGGAATCCGCACTATGGCTACACCTTC.